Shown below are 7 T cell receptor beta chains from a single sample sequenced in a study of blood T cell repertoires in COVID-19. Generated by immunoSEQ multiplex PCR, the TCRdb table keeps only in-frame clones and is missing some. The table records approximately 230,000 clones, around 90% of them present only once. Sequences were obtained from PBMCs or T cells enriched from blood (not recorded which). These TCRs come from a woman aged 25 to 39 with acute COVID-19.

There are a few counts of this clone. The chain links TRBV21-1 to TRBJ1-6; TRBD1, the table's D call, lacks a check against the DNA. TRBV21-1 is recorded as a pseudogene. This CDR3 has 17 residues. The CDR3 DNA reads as TGTGCCAGCAGCAAAGAGGGAGGATGTCAGGGGGGTTCACCCCTCCACTTT. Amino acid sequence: CASSKEGGCQGGSPLHF.

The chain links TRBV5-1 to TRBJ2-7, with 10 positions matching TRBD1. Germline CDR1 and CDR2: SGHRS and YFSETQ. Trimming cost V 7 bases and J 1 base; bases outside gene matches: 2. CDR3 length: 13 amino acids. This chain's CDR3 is CASGQGGSYEQYF. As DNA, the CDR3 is TGCGCCAGCGGACAGGGGGGTTCCTACGAGCAGTACTTC.

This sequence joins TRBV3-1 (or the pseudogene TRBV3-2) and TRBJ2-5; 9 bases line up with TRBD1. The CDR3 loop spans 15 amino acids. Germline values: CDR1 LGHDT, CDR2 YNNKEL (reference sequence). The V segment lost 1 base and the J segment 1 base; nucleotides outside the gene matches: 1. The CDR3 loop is CASSQGTGVQETQYF. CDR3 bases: TGTGCCAGCAGCCAAGGGACAGGGGTCCAAGAGACCCAGTACTTC.

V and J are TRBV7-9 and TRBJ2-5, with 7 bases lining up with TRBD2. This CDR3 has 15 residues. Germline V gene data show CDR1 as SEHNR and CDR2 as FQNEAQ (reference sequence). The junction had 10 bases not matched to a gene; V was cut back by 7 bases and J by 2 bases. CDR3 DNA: TGTGCCAGCACCCCGGGGGGAGGGCAGCAAGAGACCCAGTACTTC. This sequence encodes CASTPGGGQQETQYF.

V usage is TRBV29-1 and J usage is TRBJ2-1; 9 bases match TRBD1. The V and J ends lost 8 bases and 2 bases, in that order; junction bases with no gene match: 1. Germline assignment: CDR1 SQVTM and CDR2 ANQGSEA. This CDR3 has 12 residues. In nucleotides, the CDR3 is TGCAGCACAGGGGGCACCTACAATGAGCAGTTCTTC. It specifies CSTGGTYNEQFF.

CDR3 coding DNA: TGTGCCAGCAGTGAAAGGATTCTCCTAGCGGGAGGAATTGGTGGCCCAGATACGCAGTATTTT. This encodes CASSERILLAGGIGGPDTQYF. The chain has TRBV2 and TRBJ2-3; 11 positions match TRBD2. The V gene's germline CDR1 is SNHLY and CDR2 FYNNEI. The CDR3 length is 21 residues. V shed 2 bases and J 4 bases; nucleotides not matched to a gene: 20.

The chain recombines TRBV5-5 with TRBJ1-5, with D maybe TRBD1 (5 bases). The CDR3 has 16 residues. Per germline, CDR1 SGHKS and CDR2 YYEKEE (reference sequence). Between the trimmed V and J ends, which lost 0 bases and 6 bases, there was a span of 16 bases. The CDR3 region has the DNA TGTGCCAGCAGCTTGGAGGAGCAGGGTATATTTCAGCCCCAGCATTTT. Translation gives CASSLEEQGIFQPQHF.